This TCR beta chain was identified in a study of OX40 agonist ivuxolimab in advanced cancers. Data came from immunoSEQ multiplex PCR; TCRdb stores just in-frame clones and leaves some out. The table records 15,000 to 20,000 clones, 65% to 90% of them present only once. Study outcomes and limitations: Patients with a partial response at 0.1-3.0 mg/kg had among the lowest clonal expansion.

V was shortened by 3 bases and J by 3 bases, with 15 bases between the two germline ends. Germline V gene sequence: CDR1 SGDLS, CDR2 YYNGEE. This CDR3 spans 15 amino acids. Concerning this clone: Its specificity is unknown.

J is TRBJ1-1 and V is TRBV9, with D maybe TRBD1 (6 bases). The sample in question was CD4+ or CD8+ T cells sorted from blood, obtained in a trial of the OX40 agonist ivuxolimab. The TCR sequence derives from an adult with an advanced solid tumor such as melanoma, head and neck, liver or kidney cancer. CDR3: CASSAAGAGDTEAFF. CDR3 nucleotides: TGTGCCAGCAGCGCCGCGGGGGCGGGGGACACTGAAGCTTTCTTT.